This entry is about one T cell receptor (beta chain). Profiling relied on immunoSEQ multiplex PCR, and the TCRdb table lists in-frame clones only, not all of them. Among 300,000 or so clones listed, just over 85% were seen once. V lost 0 bases, J lost 0 bases, and 15 bases lay in between. This CDR3 spans 17 amino acids. Germline CDR1 is MGHRA and CDR2 is YSYEKL. The data are from a study of blood T cell repertoires in COVID-19. Study context: The study drew acute and convalescent COVID-19 samples from the United States, Italy and Spain. In each case, the material was cDNA or gDNA derived from T cells, B-cell-depleted T cells, or PBMCs.

In assigning cohorts, the study relied on participant-reported clinical history. Symptom resolution, clearance, or two negative PCRs marked the recovered donors of Cohort 3. This TCR was sampled from a young woman who had recovered from COVID-19. Sequences were obtained from PBMCs or T cells enriched from blood (not recorded which). The V and J genes are TRBV4-1 and TRBJ2-7, with D possibly matching TRBD2 (6 bases). In DNA, the CDR3 is TGCGCCAGCAGCCAAGATCTCGTTAGCGGTAGCTCCTACGAGCAGTACTTC. Translation: CASSQDLVSGSSYEQYF.